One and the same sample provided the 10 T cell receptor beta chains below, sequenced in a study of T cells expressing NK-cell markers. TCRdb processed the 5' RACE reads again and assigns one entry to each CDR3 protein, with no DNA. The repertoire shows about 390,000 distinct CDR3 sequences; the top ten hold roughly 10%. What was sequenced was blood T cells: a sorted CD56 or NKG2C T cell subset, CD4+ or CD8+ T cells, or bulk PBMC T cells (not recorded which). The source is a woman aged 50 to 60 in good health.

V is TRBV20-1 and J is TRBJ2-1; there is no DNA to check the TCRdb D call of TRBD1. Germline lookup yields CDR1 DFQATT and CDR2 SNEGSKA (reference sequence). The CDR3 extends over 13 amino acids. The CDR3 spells CSAPGQGKLEQFF.

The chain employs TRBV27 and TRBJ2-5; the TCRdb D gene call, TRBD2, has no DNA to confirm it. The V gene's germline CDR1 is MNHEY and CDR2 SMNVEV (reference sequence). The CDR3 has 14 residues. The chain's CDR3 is CASSSLVSGETQYF.

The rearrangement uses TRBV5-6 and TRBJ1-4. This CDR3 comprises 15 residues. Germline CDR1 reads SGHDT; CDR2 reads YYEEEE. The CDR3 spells CASSEDDAGNEKLFF.

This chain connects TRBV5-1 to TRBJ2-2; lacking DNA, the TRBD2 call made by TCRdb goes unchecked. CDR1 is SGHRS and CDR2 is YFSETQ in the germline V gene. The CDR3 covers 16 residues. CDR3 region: CASSLYSGGNTGELFF.

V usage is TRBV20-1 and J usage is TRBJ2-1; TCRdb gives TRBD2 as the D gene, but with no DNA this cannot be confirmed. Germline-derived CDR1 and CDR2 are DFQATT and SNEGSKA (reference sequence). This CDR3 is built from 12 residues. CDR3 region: CSVGRASNEQFF.

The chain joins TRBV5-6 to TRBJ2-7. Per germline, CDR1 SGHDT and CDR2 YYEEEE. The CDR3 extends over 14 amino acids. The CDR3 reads CASSMGASAWEQYF.

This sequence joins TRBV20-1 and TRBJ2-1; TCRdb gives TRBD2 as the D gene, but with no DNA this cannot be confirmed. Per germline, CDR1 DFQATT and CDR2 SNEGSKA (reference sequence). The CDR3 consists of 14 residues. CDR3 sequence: CSARGLAGYNEQFF.

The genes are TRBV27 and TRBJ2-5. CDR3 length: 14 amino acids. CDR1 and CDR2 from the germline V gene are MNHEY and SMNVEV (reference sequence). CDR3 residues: CASSFWGNGETQYF.

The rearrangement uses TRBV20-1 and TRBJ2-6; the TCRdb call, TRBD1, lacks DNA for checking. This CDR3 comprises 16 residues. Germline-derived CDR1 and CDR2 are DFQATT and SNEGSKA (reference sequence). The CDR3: CSASDRGVFGANVLTF.

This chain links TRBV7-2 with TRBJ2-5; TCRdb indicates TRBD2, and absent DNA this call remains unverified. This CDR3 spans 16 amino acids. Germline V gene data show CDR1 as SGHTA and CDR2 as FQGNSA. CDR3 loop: CASSPRTSGSYETQYF.